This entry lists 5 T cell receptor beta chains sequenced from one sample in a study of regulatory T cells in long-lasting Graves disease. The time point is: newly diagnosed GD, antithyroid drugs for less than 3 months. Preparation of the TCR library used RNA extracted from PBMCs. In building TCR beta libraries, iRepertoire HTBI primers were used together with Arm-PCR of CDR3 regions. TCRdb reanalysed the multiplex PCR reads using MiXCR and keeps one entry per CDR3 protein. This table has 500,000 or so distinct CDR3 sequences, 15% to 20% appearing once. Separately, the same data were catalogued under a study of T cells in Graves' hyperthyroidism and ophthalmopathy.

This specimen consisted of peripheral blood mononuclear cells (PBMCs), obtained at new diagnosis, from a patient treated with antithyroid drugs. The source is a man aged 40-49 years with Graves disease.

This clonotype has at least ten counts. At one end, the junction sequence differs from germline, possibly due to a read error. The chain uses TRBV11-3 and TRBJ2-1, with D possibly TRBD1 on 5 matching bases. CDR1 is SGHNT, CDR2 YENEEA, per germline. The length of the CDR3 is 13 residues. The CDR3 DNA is TGTGCCAGCAGCCTAGACCAGGGTCCTGAGCAGTTCTTC. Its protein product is CASSLDQGPEQFF.

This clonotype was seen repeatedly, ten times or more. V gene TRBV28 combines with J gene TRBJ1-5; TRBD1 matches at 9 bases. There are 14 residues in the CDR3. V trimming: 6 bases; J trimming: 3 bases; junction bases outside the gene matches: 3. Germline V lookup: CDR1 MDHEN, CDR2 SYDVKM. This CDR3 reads CASSRDRANQPQHF. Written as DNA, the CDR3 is TGTGCCAGCAGCCGGGACAGGGCCAATCAGCCCCAGCATTTT.

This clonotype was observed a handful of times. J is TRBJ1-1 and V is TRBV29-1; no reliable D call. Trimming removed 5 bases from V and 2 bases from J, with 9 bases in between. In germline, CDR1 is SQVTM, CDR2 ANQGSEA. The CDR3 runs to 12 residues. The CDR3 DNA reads TGCAGCGTTCAATTACCTAACACTGAAGCTTTCTTT. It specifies CSVQLPNTEAFF.

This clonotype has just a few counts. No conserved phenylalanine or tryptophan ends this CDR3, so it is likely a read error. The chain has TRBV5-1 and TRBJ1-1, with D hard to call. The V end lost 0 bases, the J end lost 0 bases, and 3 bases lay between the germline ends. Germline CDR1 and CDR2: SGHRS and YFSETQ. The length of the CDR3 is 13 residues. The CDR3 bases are TGCGCCAGCAGCTTGGAAGTGAACACTGAAGCTTTCCTT. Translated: CASSLEVNTEAFL.

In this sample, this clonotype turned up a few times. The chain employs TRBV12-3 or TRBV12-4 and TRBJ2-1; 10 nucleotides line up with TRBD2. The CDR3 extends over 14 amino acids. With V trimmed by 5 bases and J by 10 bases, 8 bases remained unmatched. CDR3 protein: CASSPLAGVREQFF. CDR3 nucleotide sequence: TGTGCCAGCAGTCCTCTAGCGGGAGTAAGGGAGCAGTTCTTC.